The T cell receptor (beta chain) under discussion was sequenced for a study of blood T cell repertoires in COVID-19. Study-wide context: Material from acute and convalescent COVID-19 was sourced from the United States, Italy and Spain. T cells, B-cell-depleted T cells, or PBMCs provided the cDNA or gDNA that served as material.

The CDR3 runs to 16 residues. V was shortened by 5 bases and J by 3 bases, with 18 bases between the two germline ends. Per germline, CDR1 KGHDR and CDR2 SFDVKD. In the original workflow: Reference gene primer amplification gave estimated nucleated cell counts. Assay used: immunoSEQ multiplex PCR; TCRdb lists only in-frame clones, some missing. D and trimming were read from the DNA, whereas the V and J calls and clone size are those reported in that table. The sample records approximately 440,000 clones, approximately 86% being singletons. This study enrolled people aged roughly 18 to 90 from about two dozen US geographic areas.

The chain joins TRBV24-1 to TRBJ1-1, with D perhaps TRBD1 (6 bases). Specimen: PBMCs or T cells enriched from blood (not recorded which). The receptor was isolated from a woman aged 18-35 years who had recovered from COVID-19. The CDR3 spells CATSAGAAGGDTEAFF. CDR3 DNA sequence: TGTGCCACCAGTGCGGGGGCAGCCGGGGGGGACACTGAAGCTTTCTTT.